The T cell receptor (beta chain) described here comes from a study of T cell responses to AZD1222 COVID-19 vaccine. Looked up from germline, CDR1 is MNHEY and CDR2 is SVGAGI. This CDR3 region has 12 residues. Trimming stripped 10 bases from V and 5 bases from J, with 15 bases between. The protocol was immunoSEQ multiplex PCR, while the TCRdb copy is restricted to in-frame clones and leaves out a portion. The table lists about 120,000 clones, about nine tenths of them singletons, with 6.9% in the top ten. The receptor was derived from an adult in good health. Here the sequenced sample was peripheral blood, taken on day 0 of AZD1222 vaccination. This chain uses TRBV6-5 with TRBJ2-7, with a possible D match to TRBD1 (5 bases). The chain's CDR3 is CATLAQGHEQYF. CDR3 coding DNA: TGTGCCACCCTGGCCCAGGGCCACGAGCAGTACTTC.